What follows is one TCR beta chain and its context. What it recognizes is unknown. With 60 Vbeta and 13 Jbeta primers, the PCR was carried out. Under the authors' procedure: A follow-up analysis tallied around 80 million unique TCR beta chains, roughly 10 million shared. This table comes from immunoSEQ multiplex PCR, and its TCRdb copy is limited to in-frame clones, with some not included. D and trimming were read from the DNA, whereas the V and J calls and clone size are those reported in that table. The sample contains roughly 200,000 clones, 85% of which appear only once. The data belong to a study of cytomegalovirus exposure and HLA in healthy donors. Study-level background: Previous work identified 90 million to 130 million unique TCR beta sequences from around 180 million T cells. The study, taken as a whole, reports: In a later analysis, CMV-associated beta chains were mostly HLA-associated, it appeared. The likely explanation for a cluster of highly shared sequence variants was sequencing artifact.

The CDR3 consists of 17 residues. The V gene's germline CDR1 is PRHDT and CDR2 FYEKMQ (reference sequence). V was trimmed by 5 bases and J by 1 base, leaving 19 bases between them. Sequencing input: PBMCs. This receptor was obtained from a woman aged 45 to 65 in good health and CMV-seronegative. The chain has TRBV13 and TRBJ2-3, with TRBD1 as a possible D gene (6 bases). The CDR3 here is CASSPSTGAARTDTQYF. In nucleotides, the CDR3 is TGTGCCAGCAGCCCCTCGACAGGCGCGGCGCGCACAGATACGCAGTATTTT.